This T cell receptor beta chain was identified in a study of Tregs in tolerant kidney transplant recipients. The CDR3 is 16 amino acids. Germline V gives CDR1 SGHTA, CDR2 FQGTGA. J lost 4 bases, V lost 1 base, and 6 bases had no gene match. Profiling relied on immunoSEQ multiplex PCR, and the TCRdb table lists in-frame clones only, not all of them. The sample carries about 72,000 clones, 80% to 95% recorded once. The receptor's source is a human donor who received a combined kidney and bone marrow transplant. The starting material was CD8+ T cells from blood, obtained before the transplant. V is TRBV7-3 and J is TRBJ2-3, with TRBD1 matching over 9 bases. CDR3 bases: TGTGCCAGCAGCTTAATTCGGGGACAGGGTGCAGATACGCAGTATTTT. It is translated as CASSLIRGQGADTQYF.